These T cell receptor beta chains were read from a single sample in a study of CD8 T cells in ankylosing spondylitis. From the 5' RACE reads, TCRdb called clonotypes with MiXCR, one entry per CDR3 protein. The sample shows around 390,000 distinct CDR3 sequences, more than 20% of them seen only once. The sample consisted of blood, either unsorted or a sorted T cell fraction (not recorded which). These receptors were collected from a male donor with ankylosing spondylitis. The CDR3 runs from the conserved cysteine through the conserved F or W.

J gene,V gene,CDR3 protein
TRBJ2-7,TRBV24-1,CATSAGPWSTEQYF
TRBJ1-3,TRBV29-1,CSVYSPSGNTIYF
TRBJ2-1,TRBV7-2,CASSPVYGSYNEQFF
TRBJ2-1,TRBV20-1,CSASALAGANEQFF
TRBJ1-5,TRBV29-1,CSATTGTGYQPQHF
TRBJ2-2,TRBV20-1,CSARALAGGPYGELFF
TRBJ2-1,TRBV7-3,CASSQQPGEQFF
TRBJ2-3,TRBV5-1,CASRIPGQGAPGDTDTQYF
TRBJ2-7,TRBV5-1,CASSPFSGKNYEQYF
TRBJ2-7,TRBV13,CASSSTTNYEQYF
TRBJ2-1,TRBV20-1,CSARDLSRGVRNEQFF
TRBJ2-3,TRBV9,CASSTRGGAGTDTQYF
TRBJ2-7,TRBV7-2,CASSKMDRGSYEQYF
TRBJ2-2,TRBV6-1,CASSPGLTNTGELFF
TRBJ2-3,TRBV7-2,CASSLGTEDTQYF
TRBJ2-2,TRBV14,CASSPQLAGVNTGELFF
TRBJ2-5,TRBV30,CAWSPGLAIQYF
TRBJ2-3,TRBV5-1,CASSLVAELTDTQYF
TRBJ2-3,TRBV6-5,CASSYGGDRGTDTQYF
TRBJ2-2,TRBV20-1,CSASLTGTSNTGELFF
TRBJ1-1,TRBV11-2,CATSNVEDTEAFF
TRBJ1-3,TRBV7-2,CASSLDPYISGNTIYF
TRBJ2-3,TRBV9,CASSVAGRSGTDTQYF
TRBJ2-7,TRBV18,CASSRLAGALGEQYF
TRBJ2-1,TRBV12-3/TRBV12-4,CASSPLAGRYNEQFF
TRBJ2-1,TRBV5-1,CASSLLTSPYNEQFF
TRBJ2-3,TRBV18,CASSPSPKREHGDTQYF
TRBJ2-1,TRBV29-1,CSVTTSGANNEQFF
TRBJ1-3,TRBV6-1,CASTTGHTIYF
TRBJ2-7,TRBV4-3,CASSQVWDRAYEQYF
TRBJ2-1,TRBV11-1,CASSLVTSGDNEQFF
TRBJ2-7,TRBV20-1,CSARADRAYEQYF
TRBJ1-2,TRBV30,CAWSGTLNYGYTF